This entry lists 8 T cell receptor beta chains sequenced from one sample in a study of blood T cell repertoires in COVID-19. Libraries were prepared by immunoSEQ multiplex PCR; TCRdb keeps only in-frame clonotypes and omits some of them. The sample consists of about 110,000 clones, 84% of them appearing once. The sequenced sample was peripheral blood. The receptors shown here come from a woman aged 55-69 years with acute or convalescent COVID-19.

The gene calls are TRBV2 and TRBJ2-5; 9 bases fit TRBD2. The CDR3 totals 15 residues. CDR1 and CDR2 (germline): SNHLY, FYNNEI. Unmatched junction bases numbered 4, after V lost 4 bases and J lost 1 base. In DNA form, the CDR3 reads TGTGCCAGCAGTGGTCTAGCGGGAATCCAAGAGACCCAGTACTTC. Amino acid sequence: CASSGLAGIQETQYF. Looking up the rest from reference TRBV2 and TRBJ2-5 gives the full variable domain: EPEVTQTPSHQVTQMGQEVILRCVPISNHLYFYWYRQILGQKVEFLVSFYNNEISEKSEIFDDQFSVERPDGSNFTLKIRSTKLEDSAMYFCASSGLAGIQETQYFGPGTRLLVL.

This clone was recorded once. The chain recombines TRBV19 with TRBJ2-2, with D perhaps matching TRBD2 (6 bases). The germline gives CDR1 LNHDA, CDR2 SQIVND (reference sequence). Trimming took off 3 bases at V and 1 base at J, with 9 bases between the two ends. CDR3 size: 15 residues. This CDR3 reads CASSMGLVNTGELFF. CDR3 nucleotide sequence: TGTGCCAGTAGTATGGGACTGGTGAACACCGGGGAGCTGTTTTTT.

V is TRBV28 and J is TRBJ2-7, with a weak D call TRBD1 (5 bases). The V end lost 3 bases, the J end lost 1 base, and 16 bases lay between the germline ends. The CDR3 is 16 amino acids. Germline V gene sequence: CDR1 MDHEN, CDR2 SYDVKM. In nucleotides, the CDR3 is TGTGCCAGCAGTTTTCCTAGGGGCAGGGTATCCTACGAGCAGTACTTC. It translates to CASSFPRGRVSYEQYF.

The J gene is TRBJ1-5, the V gene TRBV11-2; D is perhaps TRBD1 (5 bases). V lost 6 bases and J lost 7, with 16 bases in between. The CDR3 sequence is 14 residues long. Germline CDR1 reads SGHAT; CDR2 reads FQNNGV. The CDR3 reads CASSQAGGEQPQHF. The CDR3 bases are TGTGCCAGCAGTCAAGCTGGGGGGGAACAGCCCCAGCATTTT.

This clone was observed once. V usage is TRBV5-5 and J usage is TRBJ1-1, with TRBD1 matching over 9 bases. This CDR3 comprises 14 residues. CDR1 is SGHKS and CDR2 is YYEKEE in the germline V gene (reference sequence). Unmatched junction bases numbered 7, after V lost 5 bases and J lost 5 bases. CDR3 coding DNA: TGTGCCAGCAGTTCGGGACAGGGTTGGACTGAAGCTTTCTTT. The encoded protein is CASSSGQGWTEAFF.

The rearrangement joins TRBV28 to TRBJ2-5; 8 bases are shared with TRBD2. The CDR3 totals 15 residues. The J segment lost 1 base and the V segment lost 5 bases, leaving 6 bases of the junction unmatched. Germline CDR1 is MDHEN and CDR2 is SYDVKM. CDR3 region: CASSPALAGQETQYF. The CDR3 bases are TGTGCCAGCAGTCCCGCTCTAGCGGGCCAAGAGACCCAGTACTTC.

This chain connects TRBV11-3 to TRBJ1-1; weak D call: TRBD1 (5 bases). The CDR3 covers 14 residues. Germline V gene sequence: CDR1 SGHNT, CDR2 YENEEA. With 1 base removed from V and 6 bases from J, the gap between germline ends came to 12 bases. CDR3 residues: CASSLAARDAEAFF. CDR3 DNA sequence: TGTGCCAGCAGCTTAGCTGCCAGGGATGCTGAAGCTTTCTTT.

This clone was recorded once. The chain carries TRBV20-1 and TRBJ2-7; 11 positions agree with TRBD2. J gave up 3 bases and V 3 bases, and 7 bases lay outside the gene matches. The CDR3 is 15 residues long. The V gene's germline CDR1 is DFQATT and CDR2 SNEGSKA (reference sequence). The CDR3 loop reads CSASLPSGGNYEQYF. The CDR3 nucleotides are TGCAGTGCTAGTCTCCCTAGCGGGGGGAACTACGAGCAGTACTTC.